This entry concerns a single T cell receptor beta chain. This specimen belongs to a study of T cells in narcolepsy. Study-level background: Healthy controls were enrolled alongside patients with narcolepsy type 1 or type 2.

Here immunoSEQ multiplex PCR was the method, and the copy in TCRdb shows in-frame clones only, minus some. The repertoire includes some 25,000 clones, over 75% of them detected once, and roughly 10% sits in the top ten. V lost 9 bases, J lost 6 bases, and 10 bases stayed unmatched. CDR3 length equals 14 residues. Germline-derived CDR1 and CDR2 are WSHSY and SAAADI. Sequencing was carried out using memory (CD45RA-) CD4+ T cells from blood. This TCR derives from a human donor in good health. V gene TRBV10-2 combines with J gene TRBJ2-1, with 8 bases identical to TRBD1. The CDR3 sequence: CARAAGGNPNEQFF. The CDR3 coding sequence is TGCGCCAGAGCCGCAGGGGGCAACCCCAATGAGCAGTTCTTC.